The present T cell receptor (beta chain) was sequenced within a study of shared clonotypes between healthy human individuals. Study conclusions and caveats: Deeper or shallower sequencing was expected to change how clonotypes are shared among donors.

This CDR3 contains 15 residues. V was clipped by 2 bases and J by 1 base, with 11 bases between them. Germline V gene data show CDR1 as MNHEY and CDR2 as SVGAGI. Using immunoSEQ multiplex PCR, the repertoire was profiled, and TCRdb retains in-frame clones only, with some absent. The table has 300,000 to 400,000 clones, roughly 70% seen once. With regard to this clone: Its target is not known.

The TCR sequence derives from a man younger than 45 in good health. The chain is built from TRBV6-5 and TRBJ1-1; D possibly corresponds to TRBD1 (6 bases). The sequencing input was memory CD4+ T cells sorted from blood. Subset given: CD45RA-negative fraction. The CDR3 region has the DNA TGTGCCAGCAGTTACACGGGACATGCGAACACTGAAGCTTTCTTT. This sequence encodes CASSYTGHANTEAFF.